This T cell receptor (beta chain) was obtained from a study of Ad26.COV2.S vaccination and SARS-CoV-2 variants (dated by TCRdb to the early 2020s). Study-level background: Donors in the vaccine arm were drawn from COV1001, a multicentre, randomized, double-blind, placebo-controlled phase I-IIa trial testing Ad26.COV2.S in healthy adults. Ad26.COV2.S was administered intramuscularly at a dose of 5x10^10 or 1x10^11 viral particles, either as one shot or as two shots given 56 days apart. TCRbeta repertoire sequencing was used to assess the specificity and breadth of SARS-CoV-2-reactive T cell receptors after Ad26.COV2.S vaccination. A total of 32 samples were included in the TCR-sequenced set, comprising around 19 Ad26.COV2.S vaccine recipients, 5 placebo recipients and 8 SARS-CoV-2 convalescent individuals. Trial participants were randomized into five groups of five: low-dose or high-dose Ad26.COV2.S given once or twice, or placebo on both occasions. Blinding of investigators to trial group allocation was maintained during experiments and outcome assessment.

As for this clone: It has no known antigen specificity. The input lacks base qualities; no much larger clone sits a single base away.

The sample's treatment or condition, from its label and the paper: around 19 received Ad26.COV2.S at low or high dose, single or two shots; about 5 received placebo; per-sample allocation not given. For vaccine and placebo recipients, the sequenced repertoires came from samples collected on day 63 after the first injection. Cohort 1b enrolled fewer than 30 adults aged 18-55 years at a single site in Boston, USA, between 29 July and 7 August 2020. Ad26.COV2.S consisted of a replication-incompetent adenovirus type 26 vector by which a prefusion-stabilized SARS-CoV-2 spike protein from the original Wuhan strain was expressed. TCRbeta CDR3 regions were sequenced with the immunoSEQ Assay. After extraction, genomic DNA underwent amplification by bias-controlled multiplex PCR, followed by high-throughput sequencing. In the original analysis: To quantify the absolute abundance of each unique TCRbeta CDR3 region, sequences were collapsed and filtered. Usable DNA was measured by amplifying reference genes present in all nucleated cells, and TCRbeta template counts were normalized to that usable DNA to estimate T cell fraction. Repertoire TCRs were annotated as SARS-CoV-2-specific by exact matching of V gene, CDR3 amino acid sequence and J gene to a known reactive TCR set. The reference SARS-CoV-2 TCR set was derived from MIRA and filtered for enrichment in COVID-19-positive ImmuneCODE repertoires, a step that removed public or cross-reactive TCRs. Drawing on the MIRA antigens, annotated TCRs were analysed further at the level of specific ORF or position within ORF. Breadth was defined as the number of annotated unique rearrangements divided by the total number of unique productive rearrangements, and depth was defined as the summed frequency of the annotated unique rearrangements. Two-sided Wilcoxon rank-sum tests were applied when comparing TCR breadth between groups. TCRdb stores this immuneACCESS table with in-frame sequences only. Part of the clones is absent; in the studies checked, under half of the shortfall reflects unresolved V genes, and no reason is known for the rest. The DNA was the basis for D and trimming; V, J and clone size are from that table. This sample gives about 220,000 clones in total; 88% of them show up just once. Roughly 10% of the sample lies in the top ten.

Study-level results and caveats: Comparable non-spike TCR breadth was observed between vaccine and placebo recipients, consistent with only spike being contained in the vaccine. It was noted by the authors that total T cell responses may have been underestimated by the TCR breadth and depth analyses. Ad26.COV2.S recipients had higher spike-specific TCR breadth than placebo recipients (P = 0.0014). After vaccination, spike-specific CD8+ and CD4+ T cell responses were reported to show substantial breadth. The study lacked the statistical power to compare responses across vaccine doses or regimens.

Taken from the germline V gene, the CDR1 and CDR2 loops are SGHAT and FQNNGV. The CDR3 spans 15 residues, from the cysteine through the phenylalanine. The entry retains the CDR3 DNA only, 45 bases that are in frame from base 1. The junction shows trimming of 0 bases on V and 1 base on J, plus 9 bases between the germline ends. Sequencing was performed on peripheral blood, taken in a trial of Ad26.COV2.S vaccine versus placebo. The chain is encoded by TRBV11-2 joined to TRBJ1-1, with no reliable assignment of the D segment. The TCR sequence derives from a person between 18 and 65 years old who received the Ad26.COV2.S COVID-19 vaccine or a placebo. The CDR3 reads as follows: CASSLDLVRNTEAFF. The DNA sequence is TGTGCCAGCAGCTTAGATTTGGTGAGGAACACTGAAGCTTTCTTT. The variable domain in full, with residues beyond the CDR3 obtained from the reference TRBV11-2 and TRBJ1-1 genes, is EAGVAQSPRYKIIEKRQSVAFWCNPISGHATLYWYQQILGQGPKLLIQFQNNGVVDDSQLPKDRFSAERLKGVDSTLKIQPAKLEDSAVYLCASSLDLVRNTEAFFGQGTRLTVV.